This TCR gamma chain was identified in a study of γδ T cells in repeated Plasmodium falciparum infection. Across the study: Each infection was followed by sampling at 21 days, plus baseline and some pre-infection draws. Some Malian samples span acute malaria episodes; others come from no-transmission periods. Study-level results: Malian donors came from one small rural village, predominantly one ethnic group.

TCRdb redid clone calling on the multiplex PCR reads using CATT. Among more than 4,500 gamma-chain clones listed, around 3% were seen once. This clone was detected many times. Its specificity is not known. TCRdb's entry gives the protein of a much larger clone, which mismatches this DNA's translation at residue 3, likely from a read error; the protein reported here is translated from the DNA. This CDR3 has 16 residues. Germline CDR1 EGSTGY, CDR2 YDSYTSSV. Gammadelta T cells were flow-sorted from PBMC into Vgamma9/Vdelta2+ and Vdelta2-negative populations for bulk analysis. This TCR derives from a pool of human donors (malaria-infected and uninfected, not separated). The chain couples TRGV4 to TRGJP1. The sequencing sample was made of gamma-delta T cells from blood. CDR3 DNA: TGTGCCGCCTGGGAGGGGGTATGGGGCACTGGTTGGTTCAAGATATTT. This gives the protein CAAWEGVWGTGWFKIF.